One and the same sample provided the 24 T cell receptor beta chains below, sequenced in a study of T cell responses to AZD1222 COVID-19 vaccine. The data were produced by immunoSEQ multiplex PCR, yet TCRdb's version contains in-frame clones alone and is incomplete. Of under 130,000 clones in the sample, 80% to 90% were seen once. Sequences were derived from peripheral blood, sampled on day 0 of AZD1222 vaccination. Receptors originate from an adult in good health.

The chain combines TRBV9 with TRBJ1-1; no firm D call. CDR1 and CDR2 from the germline V gene are SGDLS and YYNGEE. The ends were cut back, 1 base at V and 8 bases at J, with 12 bases in the middle. This CDR3 is built from 13 residues. In nucleotides, the CDR3 is TGTGCCAGCAGCGTAATTGGGGATTCGGAAGCTTTCTTT. Protein sequence: CASSVIGDSEAFF. Complete variable domain (other parts from reference TRBV9 and TRBJ1-1): DSGVTQTPKHLITATGQRVTLRCSPRSGDLSVYWYQQSLDQGLQFLIQYYNGEERAKGNILERFSAQQFPDLHSELNLSSLELGDSALYFCASSVIGDSEAFFGQGTRLTVV.

This clone came up once. The gene calls are TRBV19 and TRBJ2-2; D is perhaps TRBD2 (5 bases). This CDR3 spans 16 amino acids. In germline, CDR1 is LNHDA, CDR2 SQIVND (reference sequence). The V and J ends lost 4 bases and 4 bases respectively, with 16 bases between them. The CDR3, as DNA: TGTGCCAGTAGTACTTGGGCGGTGCGGGTCACCGGGGAGCTGTTTTTT. Its translation is CASSTWAVRVTGELFF.

This clone was counted between two and nine times. The chain has TRBV10-1 and TRBJ2-1; D ambiguous. This CDR3 is built from 13 residues. Germline CDR1 and CDR2: WNHNN and SYGVQD (reference sequence). V was clipped by 2 bases and J by 4 bases, with 6 bases between them. The CDR3 spells CASSELQYNEQFF. CDR3 DNA: TGCGCCAGCAGTGAGCTGCAGTACAATGAGCAGTTCTTC.

V is TRBV6-5 and J is TRBJ1-5; D gene uncertain. This CDR3 region has 15 residues. CDR1 MNHEY and CDR2 SVGAGI come from the germline V gene. The germline V and J ends were trimmed by 0 bases and 3 bases, with 9 bases remaining between them. CDR3 loop: CASSYSWENNQPQHF. The CDR3 bases are TGTGCCAGCAGTTACTCGTGGGAGAACAATCAGCCCCAGCATTTT.

The V call is TRBV7-8, the J call TRBJ2-3; D might be TRBD2 (6 bases). Trimming left V 6 bases short and J 0 bases short, with 13 bases between. Germline-derived CDR1 and CDR2 are SGHVS and FQNEAQ. This CDR3 has 15 amino acids. As DNA, the CDR3 is TGTGCCAGCAGGATCGGGACTCTTAGCACAGATACGCAGTATTTT. It codes for CASRIGTLSTDTQYF.

V usage is TRBV28 and J usage is TRBJ1-1, with a possible D match to TRBD1 (5 bases). Germline CDR1 MDHEN, CDR2 SYDVKM. There are 15 residues in the CDR3. Trimming shortened V by 2 bases and J by 2 bases, and 12 bases separated the two germline ends. As DNA, the CDR3 is TGTGCCAGCAGTTTACAGGGCTCGGGCAACACTGAAGCTTTCTTT. Amino acids: CASSLQGSGNTEAFF.

This chain joins TRBV19 and TRBJ2-1; 7 bases match TRBD1. V lost 9 bases to trimming and J lost 1 base; unmatched junction nucleotides: 9. The germline V gene encodes CDR1 LNHDA and CDR2 SQIVND (reference sequence). The CDR3 runs 15 residues. CDR3 DNA: TGTGCCAGCCACAGGGGCGTGGGATCCTACAATGAGCAGTTCTTC. Amino acids: CASHRGVGSYNEQFF. Full variable domain (remainder filled in from reference TRBV19 and TRBJ2-1): DGGITQSPKYLFRKEGQNVTLSCEQNLNHDAMYWYRQDPGQGLRLIYYSQIVNDFQKGDIAEGYSVSREKKESFPLTVTSAQKNPTAFYLCASHRGVGSYNEQFFGPGTRLTVL.

The chain couples TRBV2 to TRBJ1-4, with D unresolved. The CDR3 consists of 13 residues. Trimming removed 3 bases at V and 6 bases at J, with 8 bases between. Germline lookup yields CDR1 SNHLY and CDR2 FYNNEI. CDR3 residues: CASSEQVYEKLFF. The CDR3 DNA follows: TGTGCCAGCAGTGAGCAGGTATATGAAAAACTGTTTTTT.

This clone was observed a single time. The chain carries TRBV7-2 and TRBJ2-7, with D possibly being TRBD1 (6 bases). This CDR3 is built from 13 residues. The germline gives CDR1 SGHTA, CDR2 FQGNSA. Trimming removed 5 bases from V and 1 base from J, with 9 bases in between. The CDR3 DNA reads TGTGCCAGCAGCCCCGACAGGTCCTACGAGCAGTACTTC. Translating it yields CASSPDRSYEQYF.

The CDR3 DNA sequence: TGTGCTAGTGCGGACAGGAGACTCTCATGGGGGCAGTTCTTC. It encodes CASADRRLSWGQFF. The rearrangement links TRBV12-5 to TRBJ2-1, with 7 nucleotides matching TRBD1. The CDR3 has 14 residues. The V and J ends lost 7 bases and 12 bases, in that order; junction bases with no gene match: 15. Looked up from germline, CDR1 is LGHNT and CDR2 is FRNRAP.

This chain uses TRBV11-3 with TRBJ1-3; 8 bases align to TRBD1. Germline V lookup: CDR1 SGHNT, CDR2 YENEEA. V lost 4 bases, J lost 0 bases, and 5 bases stayed unmatched. This CDR3 spans 16 amino acids. The CDR3 coding sequence is TGTGCCAGCAGCTCATCCGGGACAGGCTCTGGAAACACCATATATTTT. Protein product: CASSSSGTGSGNTIYF.

CDR3 residues: CASSWGGSRQETQYF. The CDR3 DNA follows: TGTGCCAGCAGCTGGGGTGGGAGTCGGCAAGAGACCCAGTACTTC. The chain is built from TRBV5-6 and TRBJ2-5; D perhaps matches TRBD2 (5 bases). The CDR3 spans 15 residues. The germline V gene encodes CDR1 SGHDT and CDR2 YYEEEE. Trimming removed 3 bases from V and 2 bases from J, with 14 bases in between.

The V gene is TRBV6-2 or TRBV6-3, the J gene TRBJ2-3; D uncertain. The CDR3 sequence is 14 residues long. V was shortened by 4 bases and J by 4 bases, with 12 bases between the two germline ends. Germline lookup yields CDR1 MNHEY and CDR2 SVGEGT. For the CDR3, the DNA is TGTGCCAGCAGTTCGCTCGAGAATCCAGATACGCAGTATTTT. Translating it yields CASSSLENPDTQYF.

The chain joins TRBV6-2 or TRBV6-3 to TRBJ2-2; D remains ambiguous. The ends were cut back, 2 bases at V and 4 bases at J, with 11 bases in the middle. CDR1 and CDR2 (germline): MNHEY, SVGEGT. This CDR3 spans 15 amino acids. The chain's CDR3 is CASSYAEGGTGELFF. CDR3 nucleotides: TGTGCCAGCAGTTACGCAGAAGGCGGCACCGGGGAGCTGTTTTTT.

The chain is built from TRBV18 and TRBJ2-7; possibly TRBD1 for D (6 bases). Germline V gene lookup returns CDR1 KGHSH and CDR2 LQKENI. Trimming stripped 2 bases from V and 9 bases from J, with 17 bases between. The CDR3 runs to 14 residues. CDR3 protein: CASSPSQGTTGQYF. The CDR3, as DNA: TGTGCCAGCTCACCATCACAGGGAACTACAGGGCAGTACTTC. The variable domain in full, completed from reference TRBV18 and TRBJ2-7, reads NAGVMQNPRHLVRRRGQEARLRCSPMKGHSHVYWYRQLPEEGLKFMVYLQKENIIDESGMPKERFSAEFPKEGPSILRIQQVVRGDSAAYFCASSPSQGTTGQYFGPGTRLTVT.

V usage is TRBV28 and J usage is TRBJ2-1; tentatively, D is TRBD1 (6 bases). Germline V gene sequence: CDR1 MDHEN, CDR2 SYDVKM. This CDR3 comprises 11 residues. Trimming stripped 6 bases from V and 15 bases from J, with 15 bases between. CDR3 residues: CASSHARGGFF. The CDR3 DNA reads as TGTGCCAGCAGCCATGCGAGAGGGGGGTTCTTC.

This sequence joins TRBV24-1 and TRBJ1-2; no definite D call. The V gene lost 3 bases and the J gene lost 4 bases, with 5 bases spanning the gap. This CDR3 has 12 amino acids. CDR1 and CDR2 from the germline V gene are KGHDR and SFDVKD. CDR3 nucleotides: TGTGCCACCAGTGATCACGGCTATGGCTACACCTTC. It codes for CATSDHGYGYTF.

The rearrangement links TRBV6-2 or TRBV6-3 to TRBJ1-2; possible D gene TRBD1, 5 bases. Germline V gives CDR1 MNHEY, CDR2 SVGEGT. V dropped 6 bases and J dropped 3 bases, with 8 bases sitting between them. The CDR3 has 12 residues. The CDR3 protein is CASSGTHYGYTF. In DNA form, the CDR3 reads TGTGCCAGCAGCGGGACGCACTATGGCTACACCTTC.

The chain is built from TRBV6-4 and TRBJ2-2; D possibly corresponds to TRBD1 (7 bases). This CDR3 is built from 17 residues. Trimming cost V 0 bases and J 3 bases, with 14 bases left between them. CDR1 and CDR2 (germline): MRHNA, SNTAGT. CDR3 protein: CASSDSLRGVDTGELFF. DNA for the CDR3: TGTGCCAGCAGTGACTCGCTCAGGGGGGTAGACACCGGGGAGCTGTTTTTT.

The rearrangement uses TRBV2 and TRBJ2-3, with 10 bases that match TRBD1. This CDR3 comprises 17 residues. Germline assignment: CDR1 SNHLY and CDR2 FYNNEI. V lost 6 bases, J lost 3 bases, and 12 bases stayed unmatched. The CDR3 DNA is TGTGCCAGCAGCCGCTCCTCCCGGGACAGGGGAACAGATACGCAGTATTTT. This sequence encodes CASSRSSRDRGTDTQYF.

The table lists this clone with a few counts. CDR3 in amino acids: CASSVEGSGAGGTQYF. The CDR3 region has the DNA TGTGCCAGCAGCGTAGAGGGTAGCGGGGCAGGAGGTACGCAGTATTTT. V is TRBV9 and J is TRBJ2-3, with TRBD2 matching 8 bases. This CDR3 is built from 16 residues. V shed 0 bases, J shed 8 bases, and the junction held 11 bases outside the gene matches. Germline-derived CDR1 and CDR2 are SGDLS and YYNGEE.

The J gene is TRBJ2-1, the V gene TRBV5-1; unclear D gene. Germline values: CDR1 SGHRS, CDR2 YFSETQ. The V and J ends lost 5 bases and 4 bases respectively, with 10 bases between them. This CDR3 has 13 residues. The DNA for the CDR3 is TGCGCCAGCAGGTTGCCCGCATACAATGAGCAGTTCTTC. Protein sequence: CASRLPAYNEQFF.

The CDR3 loop is CASSFSESTEAFF. CDR3 bases: TGCGCCAGCAGCTTTTCCGAGAGCACTGAAGCTTTCTTT. The chain uses TRBV5-1 and TRBJ1-1; D is uncertain. The ends were cut back, 2 bases at V and 4 bases at J, with 9 bases in the middle. CDR3 length: 13 residues. Germline V lookup: CDR1 SGHRS, CDR2 YFSETQ.

J is TRBJ1-2 and V is TRBV7-3, with TRBD1 as a possible D gene (5 bases). There are 15 residues in the CDR3. Trimming pared 6 bases from V and 4 bases from J, leaving 18 bases between. Germline V gene data show CDR1 as SGHTA and CDR2 as FQGTGA. The CDR3 nucleotides are TGTGCCAGCAGTCCAATCCCCGACAGTATCTATGGCTACACCTTC. Its translation: CASSPIPDSIYGYTF.